This TCR beta chain was captured in a study of T cells in Graves' hyperthyroidism and ophthalmopathy. CDR1 and CDR2 (germline): LGHDT, YNNKEL (reference sequence). Trimming removed 1 base from V and 14 bases from J, with 12 bases in between. The length of the CDR3 is 12 residues. RNA transcripts yielded amplified TCR beta CDR3 regions. TCR CDR3 regions were first amplified by RT-PCR with HTBI primers. Via MiXCR, TCRdb re-called the multiplex PCR reads, giving one row per CDR3 protein. The data contain a few hundred thousand distinct CDR3 sequences, more than 15% of them singletons. This clonotype appeared many times.

The rearrangement joins TRBV3-1 to TRBJ2-1; D is uncertain. The clonotype comes from a middle-aged woman with Graves' ophthalmopathy. Sequenced sample: blood. In nucleotides, the CDR3 is TGTGCCAGCAGCCAAGGAAACTGGGCGAAGTTCTTC. This gives the protein CASSQGNWAKFF.